This T cell receptor (beta chain) is drawn from a study of blood T cell repertoires in COVID-19. Sequenced by immunoSEQ multiplex PCR; TCRdb stores in-frame clones only, minus some. The data hold about 330,000 clones, with roughly 85% observed a single time. Germline trimming cut 4 bases from V and 7 bases from J; bases unmatched to any gene: 7. The CDR3 totals 14 residues. Per the germline V gene, CDR1 is SGHRS and CDR2 is YFSETQ. The gene calls are TRBV5-1 and TRBJ1-2; 10 bases fit TRBD1. The origin of this receptor is a woman aged 25-40 years who had recovered from COVID-19. The source material was PBMCs or T cells enriched from blood (not recorded which). CDR3 in DNA: TGCGCCAGCAGCGGGTCGGACAGGGGGTTTGGCTACACCTTC. Its protein product is CASSGSDRGFGYTF.